Sequencing of this T cell receptor beta chain was carried out in a study of cytomegalovirus exposure and HLA in healthy donors. The wider study: Clustering assigned about 79% of the approximately 400 genotyped donors to the Caucasian-associated ancestry cluster.

A multiplex PCR was run with 60 Vbeta primers and 13 Jbeta primers. TCRdb's table, derived via immunoSEQ multiplex PCR, lists solely in-frame clones and lacks some. The repertoire holds about 100,000 clones, with about 75% as singletons. A remark on this clone: What it binds is unknown.

Overall study findings and caveats: Accurate predictions that matched the HLA-A and HLA-B alleles of most subjects were reportedly made from TCR beta sequences. The investigators catalogued about 170 TCR beta chains as cytomegalovirus-associated. Relative to the approximately 670-donor mean, N-insertions were reportedly fewer in an Asian-associated ancestry cluster in a later analysis.

This CDR3 has 18 amino acids. Material for sequencing was PBMCs. The chain carries TRBV21-1 and TRBJ1-6; TRBD1, the table's D call, lacks a check against the DNA. TRBV21-1 is annotated as a pseudogene. This clonotype was obtained from a man between 60 and 75 years old in good health and CMV-seropositive. CDR3 nucleotides: TGTGCCAGCAGACTGGACAGGGGGCCAAACTCCTATAATTCACCCCTCCACTTT. The encoded protein is CASRLDRGPNSYNSPLHF.